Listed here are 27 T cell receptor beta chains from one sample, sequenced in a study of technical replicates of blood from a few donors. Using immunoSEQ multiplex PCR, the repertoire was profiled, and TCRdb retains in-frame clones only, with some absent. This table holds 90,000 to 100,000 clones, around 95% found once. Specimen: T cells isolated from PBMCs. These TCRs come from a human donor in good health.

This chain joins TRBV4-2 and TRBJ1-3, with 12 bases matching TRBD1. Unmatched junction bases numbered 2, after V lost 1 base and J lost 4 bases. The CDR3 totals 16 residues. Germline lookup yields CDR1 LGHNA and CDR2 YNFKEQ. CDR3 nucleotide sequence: TGTGCCAGCAGCCAAGGGGACAGGGGGCAAGGAAACACCATATATTTT. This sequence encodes CASSQGDRGQGNTIYF.

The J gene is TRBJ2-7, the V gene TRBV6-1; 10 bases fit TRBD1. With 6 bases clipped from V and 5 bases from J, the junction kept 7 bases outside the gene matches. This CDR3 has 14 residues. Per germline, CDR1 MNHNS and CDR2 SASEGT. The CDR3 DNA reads TGTGCCAGCAGAGGGGGACAGGGGCTCAACGAGCAGTACTTC. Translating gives CASRGGQGLNEQYF.

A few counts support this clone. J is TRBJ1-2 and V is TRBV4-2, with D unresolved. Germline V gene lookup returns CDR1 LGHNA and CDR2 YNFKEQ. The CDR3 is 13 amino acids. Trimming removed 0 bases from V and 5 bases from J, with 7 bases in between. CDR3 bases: TGTGCCAGCAGCCAAGATCTGGCTTATGGCTACACCTTC. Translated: CASSQDLAYGYTF.

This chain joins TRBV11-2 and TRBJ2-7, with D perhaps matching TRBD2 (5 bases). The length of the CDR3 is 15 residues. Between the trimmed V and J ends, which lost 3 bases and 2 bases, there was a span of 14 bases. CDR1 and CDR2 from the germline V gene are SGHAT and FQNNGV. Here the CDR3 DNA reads TGTGCCAGCAGCTTGAGAGGGCAGATTACCTACGAGCAGTACTTC. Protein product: CASSLRGQITYEQYF.

The CDR3 nucleotides read TGTGCCAGCAGCGCCCGACTAGCGGGAGGATCGGGCAATGAGCAGTTCTTC. It codes for CASSARLAGGSGNEQFF. The chain links TRBV7-2 to TRBJ2-1; 13 bases line up with TRBD2. This CDR3 is 17 amino acids long. The junction had 10 bases not matched to a gene; V was cut back by 5 bases and J by 6 bases. Per germline, CDR1 SGHTA and CDR2 FQGNSA.

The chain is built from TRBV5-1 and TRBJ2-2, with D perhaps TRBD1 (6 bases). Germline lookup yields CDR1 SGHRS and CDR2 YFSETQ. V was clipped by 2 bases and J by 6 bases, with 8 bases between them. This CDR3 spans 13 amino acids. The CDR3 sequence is CASSFSGAGELFF. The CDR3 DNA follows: TGCGCCAGCAGCTTCTCAGGGGCCGGGGAGCTGTTTTTT.

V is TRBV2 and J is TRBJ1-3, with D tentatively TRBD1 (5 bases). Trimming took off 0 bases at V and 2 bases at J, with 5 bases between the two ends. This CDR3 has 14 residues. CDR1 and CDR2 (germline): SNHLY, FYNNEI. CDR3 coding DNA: TGTGCCAGCAGTGAAGCAGGGGCTGGAAACACCATATATTTT. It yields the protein CASSEAGAGNTIYF.

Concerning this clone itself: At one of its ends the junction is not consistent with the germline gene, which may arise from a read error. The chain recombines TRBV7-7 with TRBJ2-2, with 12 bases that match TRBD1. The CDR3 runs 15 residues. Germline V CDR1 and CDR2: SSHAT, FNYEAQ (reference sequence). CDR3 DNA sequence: TGTGCTAGCAGCTGGGGACAGGGGGCTAACGGGGAGCTGTTTTTT. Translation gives CASSWGQGANGELFF.

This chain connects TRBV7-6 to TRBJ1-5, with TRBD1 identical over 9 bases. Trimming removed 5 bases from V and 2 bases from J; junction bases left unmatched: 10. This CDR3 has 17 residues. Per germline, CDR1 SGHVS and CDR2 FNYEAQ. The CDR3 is CASSARQGGSGNQPQHF. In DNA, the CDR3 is TGTGCCAGCAGCGCCCGACAGGGGGGGAGCGGCAATCAGCCCCAGCATTTT.

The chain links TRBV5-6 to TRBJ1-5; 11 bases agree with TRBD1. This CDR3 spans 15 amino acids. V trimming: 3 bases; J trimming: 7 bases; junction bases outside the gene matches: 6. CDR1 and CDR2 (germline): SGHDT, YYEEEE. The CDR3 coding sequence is TGTGCCAGCAGCTATTGGACAGGGGGCTGGCAGCCCCAGCATTTT. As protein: CASSYWTGGWQPQHF.

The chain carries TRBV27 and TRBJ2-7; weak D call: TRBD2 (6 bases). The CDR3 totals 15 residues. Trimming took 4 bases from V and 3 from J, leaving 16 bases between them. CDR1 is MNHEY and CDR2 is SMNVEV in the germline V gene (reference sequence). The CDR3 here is CASSSRDSNFYEQYF. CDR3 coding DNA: TGTGCCAGCAGTTCCAGGGACTCCAATTTCTACGAGCAGTACTTC.

The CDR3 sequence is CASSLTLVERSSYEQYF. Written as DNA, the CDR3 is TGTGCCAGCAGCTTAACCCTCGTCGAGAGGAGCTCCTACGAGCAGTACTTC. The V and J genes are TRBV11-2 and TRBJ2-7, with D uncertain. From germline, CDR1 is SGHAT and CDR2 FQNNGV. The CDR3 loop spans 17 amino acids. V gave up 2 bases and J gave up 0 bases, with 17 bases separating them. The whole variable domain, remainder taken from reference TRBV11-2 and TRBJ2-7, is EAGVAQSPRYKIIEKRQSVAFWCNPISGHATLYWYQQILGQGPKLLIQFQNNGVVDDSQLPKDRFSAERLKGVDSTLKIQPAKLEDSAVYLCASSLTLVERSSYEQYFGPGTRLTVT.

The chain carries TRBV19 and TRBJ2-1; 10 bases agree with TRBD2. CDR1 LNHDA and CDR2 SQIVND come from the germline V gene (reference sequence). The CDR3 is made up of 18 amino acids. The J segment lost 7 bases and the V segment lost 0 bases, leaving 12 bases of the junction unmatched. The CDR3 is CASSIDAVRLAGRNEQFF. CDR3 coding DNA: TGTGCCAGTAGTATAGATGCAGTGAGACTAGCGGGTCGGAATGAGCAGTTCTTC.

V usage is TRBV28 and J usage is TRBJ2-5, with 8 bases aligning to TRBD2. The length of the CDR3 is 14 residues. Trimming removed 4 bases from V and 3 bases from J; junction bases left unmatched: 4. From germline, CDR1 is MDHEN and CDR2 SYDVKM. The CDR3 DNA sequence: TGTGCCAGCAGTTCGGGAGGGCAAGAAGAGACCCAGTACTTC. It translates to CASSSGGQEETQYF.

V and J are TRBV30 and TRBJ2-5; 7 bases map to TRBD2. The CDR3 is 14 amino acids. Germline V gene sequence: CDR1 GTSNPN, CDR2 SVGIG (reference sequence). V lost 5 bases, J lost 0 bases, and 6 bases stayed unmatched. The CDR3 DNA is TGTGCCTGGGGGGACTACCGGCACCAAGAGACCCAGTACTTC. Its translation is CAWGDYRHQETQYF. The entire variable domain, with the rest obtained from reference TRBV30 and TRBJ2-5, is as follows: SQTIHQWPATLVQPVGSPLSLECTVEGTSNPNLYWYRQAAGRGLQLLFYSVGIGQISSEVPQNLSASRPQDRQFILSSKKLLLSDSGFYLCAWGDYRHQETQYFGPGTRLLVL.

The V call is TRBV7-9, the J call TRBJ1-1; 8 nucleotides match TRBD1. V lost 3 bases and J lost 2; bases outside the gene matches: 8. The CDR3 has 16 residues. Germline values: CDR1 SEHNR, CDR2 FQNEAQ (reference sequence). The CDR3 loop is CASSLGQEGGNTEAFF. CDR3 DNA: TGTGCCAGCAGCTTGGGACAGGAGGGGGGTAACACTGAAGCTTTCTTT.

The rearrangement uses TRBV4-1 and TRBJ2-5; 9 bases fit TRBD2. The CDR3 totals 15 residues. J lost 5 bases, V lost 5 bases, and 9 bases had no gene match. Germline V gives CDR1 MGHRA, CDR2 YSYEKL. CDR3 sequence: CASSSLSGRLETQYF. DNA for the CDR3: TGCGCCAGCAGCTCCCTGAGCGGGAGGCTGGAGACCCAGTACTTC.

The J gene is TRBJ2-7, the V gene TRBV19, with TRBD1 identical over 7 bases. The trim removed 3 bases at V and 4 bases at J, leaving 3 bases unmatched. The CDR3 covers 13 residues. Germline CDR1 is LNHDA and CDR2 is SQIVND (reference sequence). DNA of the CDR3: TGTGCCAGTAGTATGGGACAGACTTACGAGCAGTACTTC. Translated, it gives CASSMGQTYEQYF.

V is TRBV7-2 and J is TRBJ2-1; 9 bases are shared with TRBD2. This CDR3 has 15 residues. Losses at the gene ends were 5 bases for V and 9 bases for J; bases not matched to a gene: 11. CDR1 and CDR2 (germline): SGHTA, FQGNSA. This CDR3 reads CASSHRIAGDSEQFF. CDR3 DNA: TGTGCCAGCAGCCATCGGATAGCGGGAGATAGTGAGCAGTTCTTC.

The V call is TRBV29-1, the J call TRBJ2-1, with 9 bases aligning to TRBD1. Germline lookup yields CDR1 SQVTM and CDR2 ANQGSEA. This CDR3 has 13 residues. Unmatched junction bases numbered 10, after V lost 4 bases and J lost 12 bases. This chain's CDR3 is CSVGLRTGAGQFF. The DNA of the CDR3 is TGCAGCGTTGGACTCCGGACAGGGGCTGGGCAGTTCTTC.

The CDR3 sequence is CASSTGRQETQYF. As DNA, the CDR3 is TGCGCCAGCAGTACAGGGCGTCAAGAGACCCAGTACTTC. The rearrangement links TRBV10-1 to TRBJ2-5, with D tentatively TRBD1 (6 bases). The germline V gene encodes CDR1 WNHNN and CDR2 SYGVQD (reference sequence). The CDR3 runs 13 residues. The V end lost 5 bases, the J end lost 2 bases, and 9 bases lay between the germline ends.

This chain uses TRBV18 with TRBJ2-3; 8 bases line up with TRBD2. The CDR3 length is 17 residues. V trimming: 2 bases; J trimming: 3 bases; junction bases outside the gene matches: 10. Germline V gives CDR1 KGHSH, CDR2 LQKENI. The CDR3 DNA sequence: TGTGCCAGCTCACCATTGGGCGGGACTAGATCGACAGATACGCAGTATTTT. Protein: CASSPLGGTRSTDTQYF.

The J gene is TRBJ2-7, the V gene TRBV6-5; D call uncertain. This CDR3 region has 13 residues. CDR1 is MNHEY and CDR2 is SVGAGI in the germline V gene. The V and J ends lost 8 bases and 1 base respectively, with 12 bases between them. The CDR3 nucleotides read TGTGCCAGCGCGTACGGCGGATCCTACGAGCAGTACTTC. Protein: CASAYGGSYEQYF.

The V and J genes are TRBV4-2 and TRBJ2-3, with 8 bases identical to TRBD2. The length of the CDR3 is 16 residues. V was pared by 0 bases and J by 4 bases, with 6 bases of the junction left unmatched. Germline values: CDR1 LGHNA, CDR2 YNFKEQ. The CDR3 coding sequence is TGTGCCAGCAGCCAAGATACAGCGGGGGCTGCAGATACGCAGTATTTT. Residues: CASSQDTAGAADTQYF.

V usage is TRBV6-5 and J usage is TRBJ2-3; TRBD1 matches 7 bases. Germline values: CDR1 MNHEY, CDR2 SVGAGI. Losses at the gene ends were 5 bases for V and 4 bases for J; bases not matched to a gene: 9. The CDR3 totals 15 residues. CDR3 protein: CASSKKGQGADTQYF. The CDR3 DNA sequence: TGTGCCAGCAGTAAAAAGGGGCAGGGGGCAGATACGCAGTATTTT.

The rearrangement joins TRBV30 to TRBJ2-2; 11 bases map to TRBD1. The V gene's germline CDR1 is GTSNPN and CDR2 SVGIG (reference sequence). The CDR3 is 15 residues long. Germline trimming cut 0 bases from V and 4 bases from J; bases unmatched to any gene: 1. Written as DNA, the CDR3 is TGTGCCTGGAGTGTGGGGACAGGGGGCACCGGGGAGCTGTTTTTT. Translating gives CAWSVGTGGTGELFF.

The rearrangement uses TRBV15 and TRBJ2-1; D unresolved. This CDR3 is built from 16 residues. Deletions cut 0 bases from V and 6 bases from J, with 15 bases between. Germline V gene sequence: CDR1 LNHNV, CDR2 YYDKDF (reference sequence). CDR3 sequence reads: CATSRERWQDFNEQFF. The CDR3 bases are TGTGCCACCAGCAGAGAACGCTGGCAGGATTTCAATGAGCAGTTCTTC. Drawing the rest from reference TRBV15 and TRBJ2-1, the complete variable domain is DAMVIQNPRYQVTQFGKPVTLSCSQTLNHNVMYWYQQKSSQAPKLLFHYYDKDFNNEADTPDNFQSRRPNTSFCFLDIRSPGLGDTAMYLCATSRERWQDFNEQFFGPGTRLTVL.